What follows describes a single TCR beta chain. Its specificity is not known. These data are taken from a study of cytomegalovirus exposure and HLA in healthy donors. Whole-study findings and limits: For TCR beta chains, V- and J-gene trimming was later linked to a missense DCLRE1C variant.

The PCR employed 60 Vbeta primers together with 13 Jbeta primers. Method: immunoSEQ multiplex PCR; TCRdb's copy keeps in-frame clones and lacks some. The sample contains roughly 84,000 clones, around 77% of which appear only once. The CDR3 loop spans 18 amino acids. Trimming removed 3 bases from V and 0 bases from J, with 15 bases in between. CDR1 and CDR2 from the germline V gene are SEHNR and FQNEAQ (reference sequence). Sequencing was performed on PBMCs. V usage is TRBV7-9 and J usage is TRBJ1-6, with no clear D. The TCR originated in a man between 45 and 60 years old in good health and CMV-seronegative. The CDR3 DNA reads TGTGCCAGCAGCTTGGGAGGTACCTCCAGCTCCTATAATTCACCCCTCCACTTT. Its protein product is CASSLGGTSSSYNSPLHF.